This T cell receptor beta chain emerged from a study of T cells after yellow fever vaccination. Study results and caveats: Only a minor proportion of clonotypes was detected across both CD4 and CD8 compartments. Contaminants from the bulk population, in the form of abundant clonotypes, could be found in FACS-sorted repertoires.

The CDR3 is made up of 13 amino acids. Trimming pared 2 bases from V and 9 bases from J, leaving 11 bases between. TCRdb reprocessed the 5' RACE reads via MiXCR and lists one record per CDR3 protein. The sample lists about 140,000 distinct CDR3 sequences, roughly 6.7% occurring once. Many counts were recorded for this clonotype. Antigen unknown. The sequence was obtained from a young man who received the YFV17D yellow fever vaccine. This specimen was CD4+ T cells sorted from PBMCs, taken 10 days after the yellow fever booster vaccination. The chain joins TRBV12-3 or TRBV12-4 to TRBJ1-5; D gene uncertain. The CDR3 DNA follows: TGTGCCAGCAGTTTACGGGGTCAAGGGCCCCAGCATTTT. Encoded protein: CASSLRGQGPQHF.